A selection of T cell receptor beta chains follows, all from one sample in a study of blood T cell repertoires in COVID-19. Assay used: immunoSEQ multiplex PCR; TCRdb lists only in-frame clones, some missing. This sample has more than 85,000 clones, with roughly 84% found just once. The specimen was peripheral blood. All receptors derive from a human donor in a cohort sampled during active COVID-19. CDR3s include the opening cysteine and the closing phenylalanine or tryptophan. The D gene is left open where the match is weak. Expanded clones are given a class, and other clones once, few, many or no size at all.

v_call	j_call	clone_size	d_call	cdr3_aa	cdr3_nt
TRBV9	TRBJ2-2	.	.	CASSAGYTGELFF	TGTGCCAGCAGCGCAGGGTATACCGGGGAGCTGTTTTTT
TRBV7-6	TRBJ2-5	.	TRBD2	CASSLRASGRETQYF	TGTGCCAGCAGCTTACGTGCTAGCGGGAGGGAGACCCAGTACTTC
TRBV7-2	TRBJ1-5	.	.	CASSASGANQPQHF	TGTGCCAGCAGCGCCAGCGGGGCGAATCAGCCCCAGCATTTT
TRBV29-1	TRBJ1-2	.	.	CSAPGHRRYGYTF	TGCAGCGCACCGGGCCACCGGAGGTATGGCTACACCTTC
TRBV21-1	TRBJ2-7	few	.	CASRAPRGGTSYEQYF	TGTGCCAGCAGAGCCCCGAGGGGAGGGACCTCCTACGAGCAGTACTTC
TRBV7-9	TRBJ1-6	.	.	CASSLVGGGYNSPLHF	TGTGCCAGCAGCTTAGTTGGGGGCGGATATAATTCACCCCTCCACTTT
TRBV10-3	TRBJ2-1	once	TRBD2	CAISAAGLAGNNEQFF	TGTGCCATCAGTGCAGCGGGACTAGCGGGGAACAATGAGCAGTTCTTC
TRBV7-6	TRBJ2-3	.	TRBD2	CASSPSGSGTDTQYF	TGTGCCAGCAGCCCTAGCGGGAGTGGTACAGATACGCAGTATTTT
TRBV9	TRBJ2-5	.	.	CASSVAQGETQYF	TGTGCCAGCAGCGTAGCCCAGGGAGAGACCCAGTACTTC
TRBV7-9	TRBJ1-2	.	.	CASSAAQGYGYTF	TGTGCCAGCAGCGCGGCACAGGGCTATGGCTACACCTTC
TRBV30	TRBJ2-3	once	TRBD2	CAWSVPTSGATDTQYF	TGTGCCTGGAGTGTACCGACTAGCGGGGCCACAGATACGCAGTATTTT
TRBV5-1	TRBJ1-6	few	.	CASSFDGGESPLHF	TGCGCCAGCAGCTTCGACGGCGGGGAATCACCCCTCCACTTT
TRBV5-6	TRBJ2-1	.	.	CASSSGQPYNEQFF	TGTGCCAGCAGCTCCGGACAGCCTTACAATGAGCAGTTCTTC
TRBV15	TRBJ1-3	.	TRBD1	CATSRDRDRGSGNTIYF	TGTGCCACCAGCAGAGACCGAGACAGGGGGTCTGGAAACACCATATATTTT
TRBV6-5	TRBJ1-6	.	TRBD1	CASSYSSGGYSPLHF	TGTGCCAGCAGTTACTCGTCAGGGGGCTACTCACCCCTCCACTTT
TRBV4-3	TRBJ1-5	.	TRBD1	CASSQVGQGAINQPQHF	TGCGCCAGCAGCCAAGTGGGGCAGGGGGCAATTAATCAGCCCCAGCATTTT
TRBV9	TRBJ2-7	.	TRBD1	CASSDDPGQGTAYEQYF	TGTGCCAGCAGCGACGACCCGGGACAGGGGACAGCCTACGAGCAGTACTTC
TRBV14	TRBJ1-2	.	TRBD1	CASSSRDSLLYGYTF	TGTGCCAGCAGCTCCCGGGACAGCCTGCTCTATGGCTACACCTTC
TRBV14	TRBJ1-1	.	.	CATTRGGNTEAFF	TGTGCCACCACGCGGGGGGGGAACACTGAAGCTTTCTTT
TRBV6-6	TRBJ2-5	.	TRBD2	CASKVLAGLQETQYF	TGTGCCAGCAAGGTACTAGCGGGGCTCCAAGAGACCCAGTACTTC
TRBV5-1	TRBJ2-5	.	.	CASREEGETQYF	TGCGCCAGCAGAGAGGAGGGAGAGACCCAGTACTTC
TRBV6-1	TRBJ2-5	.	.	CASSAVYEEGRYQETQYF	TGTGCCAGCAGTGCTGTTTATGAGGAGGGACGTTACCAAGAGACCCAGTACTTC
TRBV27	TRBJ1-2	once	TRBD1	CASSFRTGGGKGYGYTF	TGTGCCAGCAGTTTTAGGACAGGGGGTGGTAAGGGCTATGGCTACACCTTC
TRBV4-1	TRBJ2-1	.	.	CASSQDRSGSYNEQFF	TGCGCCAGCAGCCAAGATAGGAGCGGGTCCTACAATGAGCAGTTCTTC
TRBV28	TRBJ2-1	.	.	CASSLRDHNEQFF	TGTGCCAGCAGTTTGAGGGATCACAATGAGCAGTTCTTC
TRBV5-1	TRBJ1-2	.	TRBD1	CASSLVGLSDRGVGGYTF	TGCGCCAGCAGCTTGGTCGGCCTCTCGGACAGGGGAGTTGGAGGCTACACCTTC
TRBV9	TRBJ1-4	.	TRBD1	CASSDPGQGEDEKLFF	TGTGCCAGCAGCGACCCGGGACAGGGAGAAGATGAAAAACTGTTTTTT
TRBV7-6	TRBJ2-2	.	.	CASSFISGPPVPGELFF	TGTGCCAGCAGCTTCATCTCAGGGCCTCCCGTCCCCGGGGAGCTGTTTTTT
TRBV7-8	TRBJ1-2	.	.	CASSLVAGAANYGYTF	TGTGCCAGCAGCCTTGTTGCAGGGGCGGCTAACTATGGCTACACCTTC
TRBV7-2	TRBJ2-2	.	.	CASSLAGQANTGELFF	TGTGCCAGCAGCTTAGCCGGACAAGCGAACACCGGGGAGCTGTTTTTT
TRBV25-1	TRBJ2-2	.	TRBD1	CASQRPGRQGATGELFF	TGTGCCAGCCAGCGGCCCGGCAGGCAGGGGGCCACCGGGGAGCTGTTTTTT
TRBV6-5	TRBJ2-7	.	.	CASRSLYEQYF	TGTGCCAGCAGATCCCTGTACGAGCAGTACTTC
TRBV7-2	TRBJ2-5	.	.	CASSLFPGQETQYF	TGTGCCAGCAGCTTATTCCCGGGGCAAGAGACCCAGTACTTC
TRBV4-2	TRBJ2-1	.	TRBD2	CASSPVAGGTYNEQFF	TGTGCCAGCAGCCCAGTAGCGGGAGGGACCTACAATGAGCAGTTCTTC
TRBV6-5	TRBJ2-3	.	.	CASRQEATDTQYF	TGTGCCAGCCGACAGGAAGCCACAGATACGCAGTATTTT
TRBV19	TRBJ2-3	.	.	CASSPGLAQYF	TGTGCCAGTAGTCCGGGACTGGCGCAGTATTTT
TRBV4-2	TRBJ1-2	.	TRBD1	CASSLNQGADGYTF	TGTGCCAGCAGCCTTAATCAGGGGGCGGATGGCTACACCTTC
TRBV5-5	TRBJ2-2	.	.	CASSPTGANTGELFF	TGTGCCAGCAGCCCGACAGGCGCGAACACCGGGGAGCTGTTTTTT
TRBV5-6	TRBJ2-7	.	TRBD2	CASSFPLLSGKYEQYF	TGTGCCAGCAGCTTTCCCCTTCTTAGCGGGAAGTACGAGCAGTACTTC
TRBV3-1/TRBV3-2	TRBJ1-1	.	TRBD1	CASKGTAILNTEAFF	TGTGCCAGCAAGGGGACAGCAATTTTGAACACTGAAGCTTTCTTT
TRBV5-4	TRBJ2-5	.	TRBD2	CASSSSAGEQETQYF	TGTGCCAGCAGCTCCTCCGCGGGGGAACAAGAGACCCAGTACTTC
TRBV2	TRBJ1-4	few	.	CASSRSAGLNEKLFF	TGTGCCAGCAGTCGTTCGGCAGGCCTGAATGAAAAACTGTTTTTT
TRBV9	TRBJ1-1	.	TRBD1	CASSVVVQGRAEAFF	TGTGCCAGCAGCGTAGTTGTACAGGGGAGAGCTGAAGCTTTCTTT
TRBV21-1	TRBJ1-1	.	.	CASSKGDRVYLGAFF	TGTGCCAGCAGCAAAGGGGACAGGGTATATTTAGGGGCTTTCTTT
TRBV6-4	TRBJ2-7	.	.	CASSDLRGYF	TGTGCCAGCAGTGACTTAAGGGGGTACTTC
TRBV5-1	TRBJ2-7	once	.	CASSSVSGSKFYEQYF	TGCGCCAGCAGCTCCGTGAGTGGGAGCAAATTCTACGAGCAGTACTTC
TRBV19	TRBJ2-4	.	TRBD1	CASTEQGFKNIQYF	TGTGCCAGTACCGAACAGGGGTTTAAAAACATTCAGTACTTC
TRBV19	TRBJ2-7	.	TRBD1	CASSAGTGAYEQYF	TGTGCCAGTAGTGCCGGGACAGGGGCCTACGAGCAGTACTTC
TRBV19	TRBJ2-5	.	.	CALGRGLETQYF	TGTGCGTTAGGGCGGGGGCTTGAGACCCAGTACTTC
TRBV7-2	TRBJ2-3	.	TRBD2	CASSFSSGQASDTQYF	TGTGCCAGCAGCTTTTCTAGCGGGCAGGCGTCGGATACGCAGTATTTT
TRBV11-2	TRBJ1-1	.	TRBD1	CASSLGLRDSGRAFF	TGTGCCAGCAGCTTAGGACTCCGGGACAGCGGCCGAGCTTTCTTT